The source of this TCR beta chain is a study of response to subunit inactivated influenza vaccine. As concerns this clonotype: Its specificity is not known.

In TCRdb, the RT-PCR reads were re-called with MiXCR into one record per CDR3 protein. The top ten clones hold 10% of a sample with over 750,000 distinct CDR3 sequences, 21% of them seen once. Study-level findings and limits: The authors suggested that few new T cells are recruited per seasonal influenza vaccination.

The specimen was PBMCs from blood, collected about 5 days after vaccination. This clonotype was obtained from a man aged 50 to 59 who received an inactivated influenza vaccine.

CDR3 region: CASSPGKGSETQYF. The CDR3, as DNA: TGTGCCAGCAGCCCCGGGAAGGGATCAGAGACCCAGTACTTC. The genes are TRBV4-2 and TRBJ2-5, with D perhaps TRBD2 (5 bases). Trimming removed 4 bases from V and 4 bases from J, with 13 bases in between. The CDR3 spans 14 residues. The germline gives CDR1 LGHNA, CDR2 YNFKEQ.